This T cell receptor beta chain originates from a study of T cells in Graves' hyperthyroidism and ophthalmopathy. Amplified TCR beta CDR3 regions came from RNA transcripts. The HTBI primer set drove a first-round RT-PCR of the TCR CDR3. TCRdb reanalysed the multiplex PCR reads using MiXCR and keeps one entry per CDR3 protein. The sample has some 620,000 distinct CDR3 sequences, 16% seen once. Germline V gene data show CDR1 as GTSNPN and CDR2 as SVGIG (reference sequence). CDR3 size: 11 residues. V was pared by 5 bases and J by 0 bases, with 4 bases between. Specimen: blood. The rearrangement joins TRBV30 to TRBJ1-1; D gene uncertain. The TCR was taken from a woman aged 25 to 45 with Graves' hyperthyroidism. CDR3: CAWGMNTEAFF. In DNA form, the CDR3 reads TGTGCCTGGGGGATGAACACTGAAGCTTTCTTT. Full variable domain (rest looked up from reference TRBV30 and TRBJ1-1): SQTIHQWPATLVQPVGSPLSLECTVEGTSNPNLYWYRQAAGRGLQLLFYSVGIGQISSEVPQNLSASRPQDRQFILSSKKLLLSDSGFYLCAWGMNTEAFFGQGTRLTVV.